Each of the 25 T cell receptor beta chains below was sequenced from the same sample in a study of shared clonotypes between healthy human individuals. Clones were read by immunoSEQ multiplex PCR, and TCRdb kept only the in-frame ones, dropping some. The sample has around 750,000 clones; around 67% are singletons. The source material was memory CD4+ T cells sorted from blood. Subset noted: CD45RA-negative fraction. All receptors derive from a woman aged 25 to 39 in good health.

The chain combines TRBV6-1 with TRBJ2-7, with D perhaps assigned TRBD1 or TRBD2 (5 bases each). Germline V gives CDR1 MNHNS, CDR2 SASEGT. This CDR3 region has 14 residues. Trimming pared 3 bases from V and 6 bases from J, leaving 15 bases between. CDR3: CASSDLGERSEQYF. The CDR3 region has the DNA TGTGCCAGCAGTGATTTGGGGGAGAGGTCCGAGCAGTACTTC.

The DNA for the CDR3 is TGTGCCAGTAGTATGGACACCTCCTACGAGCAGTACTTC. Residues: CASSMDTSYEQYF. The chain links TRBV19 to TRBJ2-7; TRBD1 might be the D (5 bases). The CDR3 totals 13 residues. Germline assignment: CDR1 LNHDA and CDR2 SQIVND (reference sequence). Trimming took off 3 bases at V and 0 bases at J, with 6 bases between the two ends.

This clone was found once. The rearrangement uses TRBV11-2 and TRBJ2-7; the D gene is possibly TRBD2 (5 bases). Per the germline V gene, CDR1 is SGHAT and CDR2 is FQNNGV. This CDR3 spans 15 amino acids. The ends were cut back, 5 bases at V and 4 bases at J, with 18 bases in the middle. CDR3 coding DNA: TGTGCCAGCAGCCGGAACCGGGATAGCGAGTACGAGCAGTACTTC. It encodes CASSRNRDSEYEQYF.

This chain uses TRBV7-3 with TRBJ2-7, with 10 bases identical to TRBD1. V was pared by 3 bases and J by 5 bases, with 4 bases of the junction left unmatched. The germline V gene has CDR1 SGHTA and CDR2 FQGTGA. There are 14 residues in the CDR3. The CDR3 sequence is CASSLGQGRDEQYF. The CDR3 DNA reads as TGTGCCAGCAGCTTGGGACAGGGGAGGGACGAGCAGTACTTC.

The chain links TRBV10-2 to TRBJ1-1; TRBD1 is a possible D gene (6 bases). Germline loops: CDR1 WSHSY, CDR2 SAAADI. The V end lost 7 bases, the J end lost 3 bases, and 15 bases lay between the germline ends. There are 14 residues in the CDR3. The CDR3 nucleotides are TGCGCCAGCATCTCCGGGGGCGCGGACACTGAAGCTTTCTTT. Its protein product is CASISGGADTEAFF.

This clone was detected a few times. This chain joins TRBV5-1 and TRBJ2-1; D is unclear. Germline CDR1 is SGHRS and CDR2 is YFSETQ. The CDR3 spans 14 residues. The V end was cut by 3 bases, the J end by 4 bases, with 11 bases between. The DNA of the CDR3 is TGCGCCAGCAGCTCGGAAGACTCGTACAATGAGCAGTTCTTC. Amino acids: CASSSEDSYNEQFF.

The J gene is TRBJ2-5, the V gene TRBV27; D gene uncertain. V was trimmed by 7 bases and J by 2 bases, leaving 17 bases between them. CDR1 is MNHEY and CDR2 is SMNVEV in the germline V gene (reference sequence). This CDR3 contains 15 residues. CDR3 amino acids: CASKPSFGRQETQYF. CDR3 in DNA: TGTGCCAGCAAACCCTCCTTCGGACGGCAAGAGACCCAGTACTTC.

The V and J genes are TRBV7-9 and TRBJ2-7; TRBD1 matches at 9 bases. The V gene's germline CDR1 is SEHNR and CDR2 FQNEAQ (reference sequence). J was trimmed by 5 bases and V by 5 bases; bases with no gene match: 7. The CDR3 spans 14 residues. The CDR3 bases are TGTGCCAGCAGCCAGCAGGACAGGGGCCACGAGCAGTACTTC. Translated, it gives CASSQQDRGHEQYF.

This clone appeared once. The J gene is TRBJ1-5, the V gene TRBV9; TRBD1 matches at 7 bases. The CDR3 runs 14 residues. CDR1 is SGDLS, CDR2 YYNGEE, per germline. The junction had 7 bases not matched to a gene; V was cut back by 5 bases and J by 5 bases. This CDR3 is CASRGRGGDQPQHF. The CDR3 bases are TGTGCCAGCAGGGGCAGGGGGGGCGATCAGCCCCAGCATTTT.

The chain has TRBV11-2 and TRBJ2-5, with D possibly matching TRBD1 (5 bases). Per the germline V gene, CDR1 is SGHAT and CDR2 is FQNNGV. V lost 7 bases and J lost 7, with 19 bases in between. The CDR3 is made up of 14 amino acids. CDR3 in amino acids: CASTLEMSRGTQYF. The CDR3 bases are TGTGCCAGCACCCTCGAGATGTCAAGGGGGACCCAGTACTTC.

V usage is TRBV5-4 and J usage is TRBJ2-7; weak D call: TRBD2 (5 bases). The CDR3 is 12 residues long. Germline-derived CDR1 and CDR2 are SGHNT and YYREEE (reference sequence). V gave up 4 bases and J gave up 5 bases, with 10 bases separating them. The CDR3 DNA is TGTGCCAGCAGCCAGGACTTCCACGAGCAGTACTTC. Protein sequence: CASSQDFHEQYF.

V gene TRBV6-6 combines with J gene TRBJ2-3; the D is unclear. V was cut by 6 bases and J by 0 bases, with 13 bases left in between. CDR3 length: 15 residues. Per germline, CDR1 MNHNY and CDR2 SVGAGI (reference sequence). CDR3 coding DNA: TGTGCCAGCAGGGCCCTGGGCAGTAGCACAGATACGCAGTATTTT. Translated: CASRALGSSTDTQYF.

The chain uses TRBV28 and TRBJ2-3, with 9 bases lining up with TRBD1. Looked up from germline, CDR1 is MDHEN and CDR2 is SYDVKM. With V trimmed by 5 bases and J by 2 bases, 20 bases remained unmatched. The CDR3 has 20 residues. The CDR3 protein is CASSPGQGRAVAMNTDTQYF. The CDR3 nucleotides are TGTGCCAGCAGTCCAGGACAGGGGAGGGCAGTGGCAATGAACACAGATACGCAGTATTTT.

The CDR3 is CASSYTGGSSGANVLTF. The CDR3 bases are TGCGCCAGCAGCTACACAGGGGGGTCCTCTGGGGCCAACGTCCTGACTTTC. The J gene is TRBJ2-6, the V gene TRBV5-1; 8 nucleotides align to TRBD1. The ends lost 3 bases at V and 0 bases at J; junction bases unmatched: 5. The germline gives CDR1 SGHRS, CDR2 YFSETQ. The CDR3 spans 17 residues.

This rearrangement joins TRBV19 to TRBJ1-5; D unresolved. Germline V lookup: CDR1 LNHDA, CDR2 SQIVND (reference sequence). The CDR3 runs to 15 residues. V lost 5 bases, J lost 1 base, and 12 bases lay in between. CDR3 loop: CASSLWSGSNQPQHF. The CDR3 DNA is TGTGCCAGTAGTCTTTGGTCTGGGAGCAATCAGCCCCAGCATTTT.

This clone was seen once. CDR3 coding DNA: TGTGCCAGCAGTCTATTGGGGGACGAGCAGTACTTC. This codes for CASSLLGDEQYF. The chain employs TRBV28 and TRBJ2-7, with D perhaps being TRBD1 or TRBD2 (5 bases each). The ends were cut back, 5 bases at V and 5 bases at J, with 10 bases in the middle. The CDR3 sequence is 12 residues long. Per the germline V gene, CDR1 is MDHEN and CDR2 is SYDVKM. Full variable domain (rest looked up from reference TRBV28 and TRBJ2-7): DVKVTQSSRYLVKRTGEKVFLECVQDMDHENMFWYRQDPGLGLRLIYFSYDVKMKEKGDIPEGYSVSREKKERFSLILESASTNQTSMYLCASSLLGDEQYFGPGTRLTVT.

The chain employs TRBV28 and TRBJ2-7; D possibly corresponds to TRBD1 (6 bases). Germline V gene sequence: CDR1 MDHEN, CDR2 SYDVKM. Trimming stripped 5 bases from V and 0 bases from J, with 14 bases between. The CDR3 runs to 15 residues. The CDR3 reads CASSPAQGISYEQYF. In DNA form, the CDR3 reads TGTGCCAGCAGTCCGGCCCAGGGGATCTCCTACGAGCAGTACTTC.

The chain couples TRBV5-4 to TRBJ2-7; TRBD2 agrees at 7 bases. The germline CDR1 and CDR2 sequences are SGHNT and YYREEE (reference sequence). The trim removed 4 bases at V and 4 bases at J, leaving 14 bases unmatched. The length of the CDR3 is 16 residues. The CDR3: CASSPGRLAAFYEQYF. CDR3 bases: TGTGCCAGCAGCCCTGGTCGGCTAGCGGCTTTTTACGAGCAGTACTTC. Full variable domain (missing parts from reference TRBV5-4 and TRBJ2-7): ETGVTQSPTHLIKTRGQQVTLRCSSQSGHNTVSWYQQALGQGPQFIFQYYREEENGRGNFPPRFSGLQFPNYSSELNVNALELDDSALYLCASSPGRLAAFYEQYFGPGTRLTVT.

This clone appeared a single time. The CDR3 spells CASSSQYEQYF. The CDR3 DNA is TGTGCCAGCAGCTCCCAGTACGAGCAGTACTTC. The chain joins TRBV11-2 to TRBJ2-7; D gene ambiguous. This CDR3 is built from 11 residues. CDR1 is SGHAT, CDR2 FQNNGV, per germline. V was trimmed by 4 bases and J by 4 bases, leaving 5 bases between them.

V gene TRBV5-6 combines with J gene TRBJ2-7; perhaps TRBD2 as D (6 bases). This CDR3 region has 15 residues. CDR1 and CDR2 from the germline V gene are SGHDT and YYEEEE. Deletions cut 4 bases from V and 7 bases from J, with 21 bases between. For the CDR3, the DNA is TGTGCCAGCAGCCGCCCCACGAGCCGTGGGGGGGAGCAGTACTTC. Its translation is CASSRPTSRGGEQYF.

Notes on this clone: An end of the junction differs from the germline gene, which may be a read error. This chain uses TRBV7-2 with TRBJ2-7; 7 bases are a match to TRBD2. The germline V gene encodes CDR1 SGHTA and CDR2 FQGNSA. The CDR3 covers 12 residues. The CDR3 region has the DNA TGTGCCAGCAGCTTAAATGACGGGAGGCAGAACTTC. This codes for CASSLNDGRQNF. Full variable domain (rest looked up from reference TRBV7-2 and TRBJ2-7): GAGVSQSPSNKVTEKGKDVELRCDPISGHTALYWYRQSLGQGLEFLIYFQGNSAPDKSGLPSDRFSAERTGGSVSTLTIQRTQQEDSAVYLCASSLNDGRQNFGPGTRLTVT.

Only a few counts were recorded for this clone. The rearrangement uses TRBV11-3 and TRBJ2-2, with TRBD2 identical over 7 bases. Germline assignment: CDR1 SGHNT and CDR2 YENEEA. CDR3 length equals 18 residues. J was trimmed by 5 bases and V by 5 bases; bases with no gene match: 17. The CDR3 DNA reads TGTGCCAGCAGCGACGGGGCGGGAGAAGCGGGAAGGACCGGGGAGCTGTTTTTT. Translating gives CASSDGAGEAGRTGELFF. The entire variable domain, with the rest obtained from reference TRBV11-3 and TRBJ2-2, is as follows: EAGVVQSPRYKIIEKKQPVAFWCNPISGHNTLYWYLQNLGQGPELLIRYENEEAVDDSQLPKDRFSAERLKGVDSTLKIQPAELGDSAVYLCASSDGAGEAGRTGELFFGEGSRLTVL.

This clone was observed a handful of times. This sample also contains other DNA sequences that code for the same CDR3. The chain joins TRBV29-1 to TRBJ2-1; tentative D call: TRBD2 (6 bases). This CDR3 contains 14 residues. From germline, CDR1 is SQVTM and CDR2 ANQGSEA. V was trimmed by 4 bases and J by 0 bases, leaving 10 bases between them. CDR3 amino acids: CSVGGESSYNEQFF. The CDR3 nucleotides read TGCAGCGTTGGCGGGGAAAGCTCCTACAATGAGCAGTTCTTC.

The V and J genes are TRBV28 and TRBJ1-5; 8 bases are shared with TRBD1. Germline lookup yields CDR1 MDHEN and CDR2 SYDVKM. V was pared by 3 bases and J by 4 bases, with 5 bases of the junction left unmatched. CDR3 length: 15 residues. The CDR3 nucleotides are TGTGCCAGCAGTTTTTCCGGACAGGGTAATCAGCCCCAGCATTTT. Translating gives CASSFSGQGNQPQHF.

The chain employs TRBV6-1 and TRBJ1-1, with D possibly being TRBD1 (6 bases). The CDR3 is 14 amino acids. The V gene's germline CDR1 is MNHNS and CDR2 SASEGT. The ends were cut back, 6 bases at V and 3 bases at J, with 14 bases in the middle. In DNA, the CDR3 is TGTGCCAGCAGGATAGCCGGGACATACACTGAAGCTTTCTTT. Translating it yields CASRIAGTYTEAFF.